One and the same sample provided the 19 T cell receptor beta chains below, sequenced in a study of T cell repertoires in cytomegalovirus infection. TCRdb redid the calling of the reads with MiXCR, one entry per CDR3 protein. Of roughly 350,000 distinct CDR3 sequences in the sample, roughly 34% were seen once. Antigen specificity for these receptors is unknown. Source: cultured PBMCs, taken from culture after CMV antigen stimulation. The receptors originated from a human donor in good health (CMV status not recorded). Some clones in this sample may be carry-over from other donors' samples.

This chain links TRBV7-6 with TRBJ1-1, with TRBD1 as a possible D gene (6 bases). The CDR3 is 13 amino acids. Between the trimmed V and J ends, which lost 0 bases and 6 bases, there was a span of 8 bases. CDR1 and CDR2 (germline): SGHVS, FNYEAQ. CDR3 residues: CASSLAGGAEAFF. The CDR3 nucleotides are TGTGCCAGCAGCTTAGCAGGGGGGGCTGAAGCTTTCTTT.

The chain recombines TRBV7-6 with TRBJ1-5, with 10 bases lining up with TRBD1. V lost 2 bases and J lost 7; bases outside the gene matches: 2. In germline, CDR1 is SGHVS, CDR2 FNYEAQ. There are 14 residues in the CDR3. DNA of the CDR3: TGTGCCAGCAGCTTAAGGACAGGGGGACAGCCCCAGCATTTT. Its translation is CASSLRTGGQPQHF.

This chain links TRBV7-2 with TRBJ1-2; a weak D match, TRBD1 (6 bases). The CDR3 length is 14 residues. Trimming shortened V by 3 bases and J by 6 bases, and 14 bases separated the two germline ends. CDR1 is SGHTA and CDR2 is FQGNSA in the germline V gene. DNA for the CDR3: TGTGCCAGCAGCTTCAGAATCGACAGGAATGGCTACACCTTC. This codes for CASSFRIDRNGYTF.

The chain is built from TRBV28 and TRBJ1-5, with a tentative D call TRBD1 (6 bases). Germline CDR1 MDHEN, CDR2 SYDVKM. The ends were cut back, 4 bases at V and 4 bases at J, with 11 bases in the middle. This CDR3 region has 14 residues. The CDR3 DNA is TGTGCCAGCAGTTCGTACAGGGTAAATCAGCCCCAGCATTTT. Amino acids: CASSSYRVNQPQHF.

J is TRBJ1-1 and V is TRBV12-3 or TRBV12-4; possible D gene TRBD1, 5 bases. The V end was cut by 3 bases, the J end by 4 bases, with 12 bases between. This CDR3 is built from 14 residues. The chain's CDR3 is CASSLGGFGTEAFF. Here the CDR3 DNA reads TGTGCCAGCAGTTTGGGGGGTTTCGGCACTGAAGCTTTCTTT.

The CDR3 protein is CASSPRTGMNTEAFF. CDR3 bases: TGTGCCAGCAGCCCAAGGACAGGGATGAACACTGAAGCTTTCTTT. V gene TRBV7-9 combines with J gene TRBJ1-1; TRBD1 matches at 8 bases. Germline assignment: CDR1 SEHNR and CDR2 FQNEAQ (reference sequence). The CDR3 sequence is 15 residues long. Unmatched junction bases numbered 5, after V lost 5 bases and J lost 0 bases.

The J gene is TRBJ2-3, the V gene TRBV6-5; 7 bases line up with TRBD1. From germline, CDR1 is MNHEY and CDR2 SVGAGI. The CDR3 loop spans 18 amino acids. V lost 0 bases, J lost 1 base, and 10 bases stayed unmatched. The CDR3 region is CASSYSELTGAGTDTQYF. The CDR3 bases are TGTGCCAGCAGTTACTCAGAGCTTACAGGGGCCGGCACAGATACGCAGTATTTT.

This clonotype showed up just once. The V call is TRBV4-3, the J call TRBJ1-2; tentative D call: TRBD1 (5 bases). Looked up from germline, CDR1 is LGHNA and CDR2 is YSLEER. Trimming took 3 bases from V and 5 from J, leaving 13 bases between them. CDR3 length equals 14 residues. The CDR3 loop reads CASSHIQGGYGYTF. As DNA, the CDR3 is TGCGCCAGCAGCCATATCCAGGGAGGGTATGGCTACACCTTC.

The chain carries TRBV6-6 and TRBJ1-1, with a weak D call TRBD1 (6 bases). With 6 bases removed from V and 10 bases from J, the gap between germline ends came to 18 bases. From germline, CDR1 is MNHNY and CDR2 SVGAGI (reference sequence). The length of the CDR3 is 13 residues. DNA of the CDR3: TGTGCCAGCAGCCCAGACAGGACCGGAGGAGCTTTCTTT. This translates into CASSPDRTGGAFF.

This clonotype was seen just once. The CDR3 loop is CASSFLAGGQETQYF. In DNA, the CDR3 is TGTGCCAGCAGCTTCCTAGCGGGGGGACAAGAGACCCAGTACTTC. This chain uses TRBV11-2 with TRBJ2-5, with 11 bases lining up with TRBD2. V dropped 3 bases and J dropped 2; count of bases not matched to a gene: 2. The CDR3 is made up of 15 amino acids. Per the germline V gene, CDR1 is SGHAT and CDR2 is FQNNGV.

The chain couples TRBV10-3 to TRBJ1-4, with a possible D match to TRBD1 (5 bases). V was trimmed by 3 bases and J by 10 bases, leaving 18 bases between them. The CDR3 has 15 residues. Germline loops: CDR1 ENHRY, CDR2 SYGVKD. CDR3 in amino acids: CAISEGEGASAKLFF. DNA for the CDR3: TGTGCCATCAGTGAAGGAGAAGGGGCCTCAGCAAAACTGTTTTTT.

This clonotype was seen a few times. V is TRBV19 and J is TRBJ2-1; TRBD1 agrees at 8 bases. This CDR3 has 18 amino acids. V lost 4 bases, J lost 4 bases, and 15 bases stayed unmatched. Germline assignment: CDR1 LNHDA and CDR2 SQIVND (reference sequence). The CDR3 DNA sequence: TGTGCCAGTAGTACACTCCCACCGTCCCAGGGGGCTTACAATGAGCAGTTCTTC. It yields the protein CASSTLPPSQGAYNEQFF.

This clonotype was counted only a few times. The chain is built from TRBV19 and TRBJ1-1; the match to TRBD1 covers 7 bases. This CDR3 region has 15 residues. CDR1 LNHDA and CDR2 SQIVND come from the germline V gene (reference sequence). J was trimmed by 1 base and V by 8 bases; bases with no gene match: 10. CDR3 sequence (DNA): TGTGCCAGTCCCAAGAAGGGGACAGCGAACACTGAAGCTTTCTTT. It specifies CASPKKGTANTEAFF.

V and J are TRBV28 and TRBJ2-7, with TRBD2 matching 13 bases. The CDR3 runs to 15 residues. Germline CDR1 is MDHEN and CDR2 is SYDVKM. V was pared by 5 bases and J by 6 bases, with 7 bases of the junction left unmatched. The CDR3: CASSPRTSGSVEQYF. In nucleotides, the CDR3 is TGTGCCAGCAGTCCTAGGACTAGCGGGAGTGTCGAGCAGTACTTC.

This clonotype showed up just once. The junction differs from germline at one of its ends, possibly a read error. The rearrangement joins TRBV12-5 to TRBJ2-3; D may be TRBD1 (6 bases). The germline V gene encodes CDR1 LGHNT and CDR2 FRNRAP. The CDR3 contains 12 residues. CDR3 amino acids: CASGLVEASGDF. The CDR3 region has the DNA TGTGCTAGTGGTTTGGTGGAGGCGTCAGGGGATTTT.

The chain combines TRBV27 with TRBJ2-1; 7 bases fit TRBD2. Germline loops: CDR1 MNHEY, CDR2 SMNVEV (reference sequence). V was pared by 3 bases and J by 15 bases, with 8 bases of the junction left unmatched. The CDR3 length is 12 residues. CDR3 sequence: CASSLGTTPSFF. CDR3 nucleotide sequence: TGTGCCAGCAGTTTGGGGACTACCCCGTCGTTCTTC.

This chain links TRBV7-8 with TRBJ1-2; D is ambiguous. CDR3 length equals 16 residues. CDR1 SGHVS and CDR2 FQNEAQ come from the germline V gene. Trimming cost V 5 bases and J 4 bases, with 20 bases left between them. The CDR3 is CASSRVGAIRTYGYTF. The CDR3 DNA sequence: TGTGCCAGCAGCCGGGTGGGAGCAATTCGAACCTATGGCTACACCTTC.

This clonotype was seen at least ten times. The J gene is TRBJ1-1, the V gene TRBV6-6; 8 bases are shared with TRBD1. The CDR3 loop spans 13 amino acids. Germline values: CDR1 MNHNY, CDR2 SVGAGI (reference sequence). The J segment lost 6 bases and the V segment lost 4 bases, leaving 4 bases of the junction unmatched. The CDR3 protein is CASSLTGDAEAFF. In DNA, the CDR3 is TGTGCCAGCAGTTTGACAGGGGACGCTGAAGCTTTCTTT.

This clonotype was detected a few times. The chain recombines TRBV19 with TRBJ1-1; D is possibly TRBD1 (6 bases). V shed 3 bases and J shed 3 bases, with 11 bases lying between them. Germline CDR1 and CDR2: LNHDA and SQIVND (reference sequence). The CDR3 covers 14 residues. The CDR3 here is CASSIWGLDTEAFF. The CDR3, as DNA: TGTGCCAGTAGTATTTGGGGGCTGGACACTGAAGCTTTCTTT.